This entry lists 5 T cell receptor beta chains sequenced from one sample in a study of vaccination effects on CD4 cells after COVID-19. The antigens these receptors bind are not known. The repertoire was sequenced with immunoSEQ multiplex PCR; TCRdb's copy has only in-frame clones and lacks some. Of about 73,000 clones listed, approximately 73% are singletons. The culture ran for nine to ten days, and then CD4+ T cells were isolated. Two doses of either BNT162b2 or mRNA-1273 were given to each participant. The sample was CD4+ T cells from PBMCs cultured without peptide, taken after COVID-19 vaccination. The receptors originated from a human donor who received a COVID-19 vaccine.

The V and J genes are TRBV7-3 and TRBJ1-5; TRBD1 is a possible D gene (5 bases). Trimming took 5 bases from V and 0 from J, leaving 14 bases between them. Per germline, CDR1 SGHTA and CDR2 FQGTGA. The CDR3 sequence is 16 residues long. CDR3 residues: CASSQRQIYSNQPQHF. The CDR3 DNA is TGTGCCAGCAGCCAGAGACAGATTTATAGCAATCAGCCCCAGCATTTT.

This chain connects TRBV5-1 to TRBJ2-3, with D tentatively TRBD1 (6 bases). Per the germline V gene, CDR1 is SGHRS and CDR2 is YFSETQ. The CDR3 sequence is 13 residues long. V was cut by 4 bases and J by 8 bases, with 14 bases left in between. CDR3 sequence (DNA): TGCGCCAGCAGCAATAGTGGACAGAGTACGCAGTATTTT. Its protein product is CASSNSGQSTQYF.

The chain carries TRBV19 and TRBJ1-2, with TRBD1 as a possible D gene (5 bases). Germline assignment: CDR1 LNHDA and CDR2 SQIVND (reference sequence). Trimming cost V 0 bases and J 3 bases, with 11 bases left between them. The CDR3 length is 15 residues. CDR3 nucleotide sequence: TGTGCCAGTAGTATAGATCGAGGACAAGACTATGGCTACACCTTC. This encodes CASSIDRGQDYGYTF.

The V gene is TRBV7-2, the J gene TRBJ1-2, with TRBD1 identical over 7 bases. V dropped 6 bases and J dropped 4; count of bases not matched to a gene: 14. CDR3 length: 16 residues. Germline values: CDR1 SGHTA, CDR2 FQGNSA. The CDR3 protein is CASRRDMTGISYGYTF. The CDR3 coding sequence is TGTGCCAGCAGGAGAGATATGACAGGGATATCCTATGGCTACACCTTC. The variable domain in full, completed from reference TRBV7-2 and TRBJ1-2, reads GAGVSQSPSNKVTEKGKDVELRCDPISGHTALYWYRQSLGQGLEFLIYFQGNSAPDKSGLPSDRFSAERTGGSVSTLTIQRTQQEDSAVYLCASRRDMTGISYGYTFGSGTRLTVV.

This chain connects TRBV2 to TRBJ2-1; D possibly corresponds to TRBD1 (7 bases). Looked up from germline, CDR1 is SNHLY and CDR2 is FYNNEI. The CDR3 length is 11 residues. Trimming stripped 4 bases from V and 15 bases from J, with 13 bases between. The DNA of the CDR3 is TGTGCCAGCAGTGGACAGGGAGGTTTGTTCTTC. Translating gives CASSGQGGLFF.